These 6 T cell receptor beta chains originate from one sample sequenced in a study of CXCR3-negative and CXCR3-positive naive CD8 T cells. Findings of the study overall: Hydrophobicity was higher for TRB CDR3s found in CXCR3-positive naive cells than in CXCR3-negative naive cells.

The antigens these receptors bind are not known. UMI-labeled 5' RACE yielded the TRB cDNA libraries. TCRdb re-called the 5' RACE reads and gives one entry per CDR3 protein, without DNA. This sample's clone table lists around 140,000 distinct CDR3 sequences. The sample consisted of naive CXCR3+ CD8+ T cells from blood. The subset: CD45RO-CCR7+CD27+CD95- naive CD8+ T cells expressing CXCR3 (TNR3+). The receptors shown here come from a human donor in good health. Some clones in this sample may be carry-over from other donors' samples.

The chain recombines TRBV27 with TRBJ2-1; TCRdb's D gene call, TRBD2, goes unchecked for lack of DNA. The CDR3 is 19 amino acids. Per the germline V gene, CDR1 is MNHEY and CDR2 is SMNVEV (reference sequence). The CDR3 spells CASSLWLAGTTSSYNEQFF.

The J gene is TRBJ2-5, the V gene TRBV28; TCRdb lists TRBD2, though no DNA is available to test this call. The germline V gene has CDR1 MDHEN and CDR2 SYDVKM. The CDR3 totals 15 residues. CDR3 loop: CASSLSTSGSETQYF.

V usage is TRBV5-6 and J usage is TRBJ2-5; no DNA is available, so the TRBD1 call from TCRdb remains unchecked. CDR1 SGHDT and CDR2 YYEEEE come from the germline V gene. The CDR3 runs to 14 residues. The CDR3 is CASSDRPSQETQYF. The variable domain in full, completed from reference TRBV5-6 and TRBJ2-5, reads DAGVTQSPTHLIKTRGQQVTLRCSPKSGHDTVSWYQQALGQGPQFIFQYYEEEERQRGNFPDRFSGHQFPNYSSELNVNALLLGDSALYLCASSDRPSQETQYFGPGTRLLVL.

This sequence joins TRBV7-2 and TRBJ1-1; with no DNA, the TCRdb D assignment of TRBD1 cannot be verified. Looked up from germline, CDR1 is SGHTA and CDR2 is FQGNSA. This CDR3 spans 15 amino acids. The CDR3 sequence is CASSPLRQVNTEAFF.

The chain links TRBV7-9 to TRBJ2-2. The CDR3 is made up of 13 amino acids. From germline, CDR1 is SEHNR and CDR2 FQNEAQ (reference sequence). The CDR3 sequence: CASIGSGPGELFF.

The chain carries TRBV7-2 and TRBJ1-5. Germline V gives CDR1 SGHTA, CDR2 FQGNSA. This CDR3 spans 15 amino acids. CDR3 loop: CASSLGPLGDQPQHF.